The text below deals with one TCR beta chain. V lost 0 bases, J lost 0 bases, and 6 bases stayed unmatched. There are 19 residues in the CDR3. Germline lookup yields CDR1 KGHSH and CDR2 LQKENI. This sample is part of a study of blood T cell repertoires in COVID-19. The overall study: Sites in the United States, Italy and Spain provided acute and convalescent COVID-19 samples.

Per the original data handling: Reference gene primer amplification yielded estimated nucleated cell counts. Repertoires were generated with immunoSEQ multiplex PCR, while TCRdb's copy carries only in-frame clones and drops some. V, J and clone size reflect that table, while D and trimming were determined from the DNA. The sample records about 230,000 clones, 88% being singletons. The gene calls are TRBV18 and TRBJ2-1, with 12 nucleotides matching TRBD2. The TCR comes from a woman between 55 and 75 years old with acute or convalescent COVID-19. Specimen: peripheral blood. CDR3 DNA: TGTGCCAGCTCACCACCGGGACTAGCGGGTAAAAGCTCCTACAATGAGCAGTTCTTC. This encodes CASSPPGLAGKSSYNEQFF.